This T cell receptor (beta chain) was profiled in a study of identical twins. Study-wide results and limits: Beta out-of-frame twin sharing showed a weaker excess.

Trimming took 0 bases from V and 8 from J, leaving 14 bases between them. The CDR3 spans 15 residues. Germline CDR1 is LGHNA and CDR2 is YSLEER. Healthy Caucasians alone served as donors. In TCRdb, the 5' RACE reads were re-called with MiXCR into one record per CDR3 protein. The sample holds some 760,000 distinct CDR3 sequences, roughly 18% seen once. As for this clonotype: What it binds is unknown.

The data were also submitted as part of a second study, on T cells expressing NK-cell markers. In that study: Sequenced donors, eight in total, included seven who were HCMV-seropositive and one who was seronegative.

The source material was PBMCs. This TCR came from a woman aged 18-29 years in good health. The chain links TRBV4-3 to TRBJ2-1; no reliable D call. This CDR3 is CASSQDGSSGDEQFF. The CDR3 DNA is TGCGCCAGCAGCCAAGATGGAAGTTCGGGCGATGAGCAGTTCTTC.